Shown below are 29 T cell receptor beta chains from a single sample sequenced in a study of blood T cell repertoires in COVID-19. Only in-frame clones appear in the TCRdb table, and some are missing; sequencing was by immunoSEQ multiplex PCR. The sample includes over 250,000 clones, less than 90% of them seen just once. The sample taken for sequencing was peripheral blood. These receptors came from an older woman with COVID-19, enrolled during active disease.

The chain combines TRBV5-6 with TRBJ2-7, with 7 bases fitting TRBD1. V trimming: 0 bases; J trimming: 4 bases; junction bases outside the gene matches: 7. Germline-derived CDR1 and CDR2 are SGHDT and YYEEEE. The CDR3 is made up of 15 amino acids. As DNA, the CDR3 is TGTGCCAGCAGCTTGGACAGGGGCCCTTATTACGAGCAGTACTTC. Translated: CASSLDRGPYYEQYF.

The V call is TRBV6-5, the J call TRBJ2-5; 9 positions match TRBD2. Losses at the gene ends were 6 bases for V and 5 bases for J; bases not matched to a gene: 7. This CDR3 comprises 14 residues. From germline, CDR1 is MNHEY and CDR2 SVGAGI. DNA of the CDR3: TGTGCCAGCAGGCGCGGGGGGGCCCGGGAGACCCAGTACTTC. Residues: CASRRGGARETQYF.

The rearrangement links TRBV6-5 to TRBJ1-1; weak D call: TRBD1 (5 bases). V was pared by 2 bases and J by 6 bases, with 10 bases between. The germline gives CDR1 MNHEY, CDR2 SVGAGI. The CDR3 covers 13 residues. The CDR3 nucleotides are TGTGCCAGCAGTTACACCCGGGGGGCTGAAGCTTTCTTT. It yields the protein CASSYTRGAEAFF.

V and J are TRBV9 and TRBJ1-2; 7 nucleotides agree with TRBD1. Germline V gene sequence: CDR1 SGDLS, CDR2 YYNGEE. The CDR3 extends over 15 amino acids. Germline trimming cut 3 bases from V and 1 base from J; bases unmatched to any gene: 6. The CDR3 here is CASSGLQGINYGYTF. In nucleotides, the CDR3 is TGTGCCAGCAGCGGCTTACAGGGGATTAACTATGGCTACACCTTC.

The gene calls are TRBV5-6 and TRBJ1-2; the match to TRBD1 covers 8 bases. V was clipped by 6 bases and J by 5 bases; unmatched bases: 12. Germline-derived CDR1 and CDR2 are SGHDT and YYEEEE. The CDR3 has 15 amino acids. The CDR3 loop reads CASTLNFGQGYGYTF. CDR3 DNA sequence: TGTGCCAGCACCCTAAACTTCGGACAGGGATATGGCTACACCTTC.

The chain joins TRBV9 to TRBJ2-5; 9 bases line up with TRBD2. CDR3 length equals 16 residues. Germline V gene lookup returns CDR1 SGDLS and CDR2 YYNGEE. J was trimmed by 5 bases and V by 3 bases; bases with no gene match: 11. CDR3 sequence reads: CASSAHGGGAQETQYF. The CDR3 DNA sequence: TGTGCCAGCAGCGCCCATGGCGGGGGGGCTCAGGAGACCCAGTACTTC. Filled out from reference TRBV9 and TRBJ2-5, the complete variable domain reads DSGVTQTPKHLITATGQRVTLRCSPRSGDLSVYWYQQSLDQGLQFLIQYYNGEERAKGNILERFSAQQFPDLHSELNLSSLELGDSALYFCASSAHGGGAQETQYFGPGTRLLVL.

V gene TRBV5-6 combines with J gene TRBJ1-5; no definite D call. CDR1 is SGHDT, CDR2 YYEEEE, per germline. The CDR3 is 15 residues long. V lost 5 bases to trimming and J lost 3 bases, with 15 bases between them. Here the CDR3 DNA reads TGTGCCAGCAGTAGGAAGGGAGGTTACAATCAGCCCCAGCATTTT. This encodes CASSRKGGYNQPQHF.

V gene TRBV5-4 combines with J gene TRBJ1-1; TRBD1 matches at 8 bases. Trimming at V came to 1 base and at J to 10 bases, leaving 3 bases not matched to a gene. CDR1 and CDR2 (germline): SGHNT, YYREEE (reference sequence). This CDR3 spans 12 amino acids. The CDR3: CASSLRDRGAFF. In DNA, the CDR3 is TGTGCCAGCAGCTTGCGTGACAGGGGAGCTTTCTTT.

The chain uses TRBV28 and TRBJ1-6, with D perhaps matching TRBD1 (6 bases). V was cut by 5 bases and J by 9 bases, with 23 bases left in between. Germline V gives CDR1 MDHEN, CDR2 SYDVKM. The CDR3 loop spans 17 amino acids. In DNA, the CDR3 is TGTGCCAGCAGTCCAACAGGGCCTGGGGGTGGGGGTTCACCCCTCCACTTT. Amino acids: CASSPTGPGGGGSPLHF.

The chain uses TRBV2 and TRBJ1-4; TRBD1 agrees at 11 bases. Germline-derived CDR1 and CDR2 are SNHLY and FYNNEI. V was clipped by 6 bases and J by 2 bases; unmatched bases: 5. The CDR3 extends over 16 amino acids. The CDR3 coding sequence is TGTGCCAGCAGAGACAGGACAGGGGGCACTAATGAAAAACTGTTTTTT. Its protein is CASRDRTGGTNEKLFF.

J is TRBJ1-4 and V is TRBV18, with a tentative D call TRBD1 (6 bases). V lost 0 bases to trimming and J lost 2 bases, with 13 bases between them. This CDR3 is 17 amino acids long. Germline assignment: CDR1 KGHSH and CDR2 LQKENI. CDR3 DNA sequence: TGTGCCAGCTCACCACCTGGTGGAAGGGGGACTAATGAAAAACTGTTTTTT. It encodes CASSPPGGRGTNEKLFF. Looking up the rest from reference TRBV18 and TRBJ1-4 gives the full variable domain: NAGVMQNPRHLVRRRGQEARLRCSPMKGHSHVYWYRQLPEEGLKFMVYLQKENIIDESGMPKERFSAEFPKEGPSILRIQQVVRGDSAAYFCASSPPGGRGTNEKLFFGSGTQLSVL.

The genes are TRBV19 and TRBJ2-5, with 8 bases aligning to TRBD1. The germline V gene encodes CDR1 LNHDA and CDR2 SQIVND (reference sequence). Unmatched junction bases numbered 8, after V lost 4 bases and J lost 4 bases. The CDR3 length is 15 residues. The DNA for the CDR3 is TGTGCCAGTAGTACTAGGACAGGGTCCCCAGAGACCCAGTACTTC. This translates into CASSTRTGSPETQYF. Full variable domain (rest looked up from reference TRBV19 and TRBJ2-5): DGGITQSPKYLFRKEGQNVTLSCEQNLNHDAMYWYRQDPGQGLRLIYYSQIVNDFQKGDIAEGYSVSREKKESFPLTVTSAQKNPTAFYLCASSTRTGSPETQYFGPGTRLLVL.

The CDR3: CASSVEGQGFSEQFF. In nucleotides, the CDR3 is TGTGCCAGCAGCGTAGAAGGACAGGGGTTCTCTGAGCAGTTCTTC. V usage is TRBV9 and J usage is TRBJ2-1; 9 nucleotides align to TRBD1. The CDR3 totals 15 residues. The V segment lost 0 bases and the J segment 9 bases; nucleotides outside the gene matches: 7. Germline-derived CDR1 and CDR2 are SGDLS and YYNGEE.

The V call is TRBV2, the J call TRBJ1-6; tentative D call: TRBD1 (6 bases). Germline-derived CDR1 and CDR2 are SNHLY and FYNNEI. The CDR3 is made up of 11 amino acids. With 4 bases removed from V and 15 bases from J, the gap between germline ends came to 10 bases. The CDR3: CASSATGLLHF. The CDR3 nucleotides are TGTGCCAGCAGTGCGACAGGACTCCTCCACTTT.

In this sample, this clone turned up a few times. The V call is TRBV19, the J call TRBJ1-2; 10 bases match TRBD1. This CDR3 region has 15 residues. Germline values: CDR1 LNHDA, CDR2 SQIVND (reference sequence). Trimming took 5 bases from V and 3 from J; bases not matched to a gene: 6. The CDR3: CASSARTGGDYGYTF. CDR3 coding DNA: TGTGCCAGTAGTGCACGGACAGGGGGGGACTATGGCTACACCTTC.

The CDR3 loop is CASSQGSSGQPQHF. The CDR3 nucleotides read TGCGCCAGCAGCCAAGGATCCTCGGGTCAGCCCCAGCATTTT. J is TRBJ1-5 and V is TRBV4-1, with D unresolved. The CDR3 loop spans 14 amino acids. Deletions cut 1 base from V and 6 bases from J, with 10 bases between. Germline V gene lookup returns CDR1 MGHRA and CDR2 YSYEKL.

The CDR3 protein is CASSQDQEEIEYGYTF. For the CDR3, the DNA is TGCGCCAGCAGCCAAGACCAGGAGGAAATTGAGTATGGCTACACCTTC. The rearrangement joins TRBV4-3 to TRBJ1-2; D remains unclear. Trimming stripped 0 bases from V and 5 bases from J, with 16 bases between. In germline, CDR1 is LGHNA, CDR2 YSLEER. The CDR3 extends over 16 amino acids.

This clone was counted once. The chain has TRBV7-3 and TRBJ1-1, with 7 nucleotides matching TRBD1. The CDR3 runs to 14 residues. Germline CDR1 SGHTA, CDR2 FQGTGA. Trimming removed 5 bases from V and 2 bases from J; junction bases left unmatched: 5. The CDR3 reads CASSPGQTNTEAFF. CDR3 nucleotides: TGTGCCAGCAGCCCGGGACAGACTAACACTGAAGCTTTCTTT.

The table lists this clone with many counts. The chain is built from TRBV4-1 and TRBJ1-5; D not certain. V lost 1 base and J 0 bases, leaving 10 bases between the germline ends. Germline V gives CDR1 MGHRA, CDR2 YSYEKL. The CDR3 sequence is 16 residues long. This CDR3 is CASSQVQLPSNQPQHF. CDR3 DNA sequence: TGCGCCAGCAGCCAAGTACAGCTCCCTAGCAATCAGCCCCAGCATTTT.

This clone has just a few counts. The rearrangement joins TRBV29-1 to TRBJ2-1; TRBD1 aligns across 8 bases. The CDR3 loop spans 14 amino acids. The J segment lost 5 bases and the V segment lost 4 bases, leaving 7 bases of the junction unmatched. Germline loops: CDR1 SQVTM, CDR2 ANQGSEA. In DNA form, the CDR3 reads TGCAGCGTTGCCGGGACAGGAGCAAACAATGAGCAGTTCTTC. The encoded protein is CSVAGTGANNEQFF.

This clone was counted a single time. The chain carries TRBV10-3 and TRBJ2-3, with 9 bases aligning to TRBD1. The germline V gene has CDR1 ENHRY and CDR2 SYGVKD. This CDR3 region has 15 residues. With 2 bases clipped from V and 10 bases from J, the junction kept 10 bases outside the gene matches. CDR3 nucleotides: TGTGCCATCAGTGAGATTCCGGGGGACAGGGCTTCGCAGTATTTT. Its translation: CAISEIPGDRASQYF.

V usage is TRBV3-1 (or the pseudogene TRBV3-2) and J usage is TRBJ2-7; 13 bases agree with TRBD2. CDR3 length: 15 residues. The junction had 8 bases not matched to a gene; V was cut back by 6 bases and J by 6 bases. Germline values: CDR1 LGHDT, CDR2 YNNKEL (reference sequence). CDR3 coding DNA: TGTGCCAGCAGTTTTCAACTAGCGGGGGGGCTCGAGCAGTACTTC. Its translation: CASSFQLAGGLEQYF.

The CDR3: CASSQLDRIGNTIYF. The CDR3 DNA is TGTGCCAGCAGTCAACTTGACAGGATAGGAAACACCATATATTTT. The V and J genes are TRBV9 and TRBJ1-3; D may be TRBD1 (6 bases). The CDR3 sequence is 15 residues long. V lost 5 bases and J 4 bases, leaving 16 bases between the germline ends. Germline V CDR1 and CDR2: SGDLS, YYNGEE.

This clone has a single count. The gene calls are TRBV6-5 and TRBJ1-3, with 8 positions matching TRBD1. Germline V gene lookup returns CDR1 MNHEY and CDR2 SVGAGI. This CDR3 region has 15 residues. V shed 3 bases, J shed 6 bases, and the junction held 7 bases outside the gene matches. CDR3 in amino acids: CASSYDAGQANTIYF. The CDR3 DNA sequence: TGTGCCAGCAGTTATGATGCGGGACAGGCAAACACCATATATTTT.

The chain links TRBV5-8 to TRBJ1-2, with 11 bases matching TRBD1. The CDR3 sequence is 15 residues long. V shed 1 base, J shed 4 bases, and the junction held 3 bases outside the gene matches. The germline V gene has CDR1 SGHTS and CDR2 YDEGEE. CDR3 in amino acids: CASSLRTGGTYGYTF. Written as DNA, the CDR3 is TGTGCCAGCAGCTTGAGGACAGGGGGCACCTATGGCTACACCTTC.

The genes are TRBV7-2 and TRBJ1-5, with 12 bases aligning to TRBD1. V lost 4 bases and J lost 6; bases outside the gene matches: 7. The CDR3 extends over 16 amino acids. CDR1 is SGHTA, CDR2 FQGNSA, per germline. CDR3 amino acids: CASSSGGQGASQPQHF. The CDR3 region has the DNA TGTGCCAGCAGCTCAGGGGGACAGGGGGCAAGTCAGCCCCAGCATTTT.

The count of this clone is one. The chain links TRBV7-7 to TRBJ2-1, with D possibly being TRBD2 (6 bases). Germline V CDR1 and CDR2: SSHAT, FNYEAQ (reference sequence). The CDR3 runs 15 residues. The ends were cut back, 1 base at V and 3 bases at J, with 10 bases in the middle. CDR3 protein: CASSLESGSYNEQFF. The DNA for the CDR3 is TGTGCCAGCAGCTTAGAGTCCGGGAGCTACAATGAGCAGTTCTTC.

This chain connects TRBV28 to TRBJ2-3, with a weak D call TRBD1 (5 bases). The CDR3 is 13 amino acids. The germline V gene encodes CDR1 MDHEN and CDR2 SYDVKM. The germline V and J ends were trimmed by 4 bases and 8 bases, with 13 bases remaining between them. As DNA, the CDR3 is TGTGCCAGCAGTTCGGGTACAGGCAGTACGCAGTATTTT. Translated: CASSSGTGSTQYF.

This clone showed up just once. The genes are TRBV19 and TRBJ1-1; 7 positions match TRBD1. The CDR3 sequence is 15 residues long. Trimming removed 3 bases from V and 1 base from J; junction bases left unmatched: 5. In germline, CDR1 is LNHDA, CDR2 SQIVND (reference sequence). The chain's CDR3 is CASSIEGQTNTEAFF. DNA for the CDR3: TGTGCCAGTAGTATTGAGGGACAGACGAACACTGAAGCTTTCTTT.